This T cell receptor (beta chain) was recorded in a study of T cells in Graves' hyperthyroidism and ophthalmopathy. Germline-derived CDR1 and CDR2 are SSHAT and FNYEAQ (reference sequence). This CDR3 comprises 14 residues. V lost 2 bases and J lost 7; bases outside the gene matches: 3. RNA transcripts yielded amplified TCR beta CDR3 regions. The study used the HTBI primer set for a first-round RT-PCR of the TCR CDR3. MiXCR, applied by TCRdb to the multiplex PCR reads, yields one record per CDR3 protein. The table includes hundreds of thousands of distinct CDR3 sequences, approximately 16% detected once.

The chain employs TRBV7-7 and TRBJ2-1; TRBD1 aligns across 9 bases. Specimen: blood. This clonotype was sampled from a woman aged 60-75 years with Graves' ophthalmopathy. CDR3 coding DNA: TGTGCCAGCAGCTTATCCGGACAGGGGAATGAGCAGTTCTTC. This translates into CASSLSGQGNEQFF.